This TCR beta chain was observed in a study of technical replicates of blood from a handful of donors. V gave up 2 bases and J gave up 4 bases, with 11 bases separating them. Germline V gene data show CDR1 as SGHVS and CDR2 as FNYEAQ. The CDR3 contains 14 residues. Data came from immunoSEQ multiplex PCR; TCRdb stores just in-frame clones and leaves some out. The sample has 15,000 to 20,000 clones; more than 75% are singletons. This clone has just one count. The origin of this receptor is a human donor in good health. The sequenced sample was PBMCs. The chain has TRBV7-6 and TRBJ2-5; tentative D call: TRBD1 (5 bases). The CDR3 reads CASSLQGEGETQYF. In DNA form, the CDR3 reads TGTGCCAGCAGCTTACAGGGTGAAGGAGAGACCCAGTACTTC. Full variable domain (rest looked up from reference TRBV7-6 and TRBJ2-5): GAGVSQSPRYKVTKRGQDVALRCDPISGHVSLYWYRQALGQGPEFLTYFNYEAQQDKSGLPNDRFSAERPEGSISTLTIQRTEQRDSAMYRCASSLQGEGETQYFGPGTRLLVL.